These 8 T cell receptor beta chains were sequenced from one sample in a study of T-cell reconstitution after alpha-beta-depleted transplantation in children. Preparation of the TCRbeta library was carried out with unique molecular identifiers. MiXCR, run by TCRdb on the PCR reads, gives a single entry per CDR3 protein. Seen here are hundreds of thousands of distinct CDR3 sequences, approximately 15% observed once, and the top ten hold 43%. The source was PBMCs, mostly from graft donor cells, collected 360 days after TCRalphabeta/CD19-depleted stem cell transplant. All receptors come from a male patient between 2 and 9 years old who had a stem cell transplant for acute lymphoblastic leukemia, so the T cells may come from the graft donor.

The chain has TRBV27 and TRBJ2-1, with TRBD1 identical over 8 bases. The trim removed 7 bases at V and 4 bases at J, leaving 15 bases unmatched. This CDR3 has 17 amino acids. Germline V gives CDR1 MNHEY, CDR2 SMNVEV (reference sequence). The CDR3 region has the DNA TGTGCCAGCACCCAGCGTGGGCCGGGACAGGTATACAATGAGCAGTTCTTC. Translation gives CASTQRGPGQVYNEQFF.

This clonotype was counted a few times. This chain joins TRBV5-1 and TRBJ1-1; D is unclear. The CDR3 spans 14 residues. With 9 bases removed from V and 2 bases from J, the gap between germline ends came to 17 bases. Germline V gene lookup returns CDR1 SGHRS and CDR2 YFSETQ. The CDR3 sequence: CATPPRGTNTEAFF. CDR3 sequence (DNA): TGCGCCACCCCCCCCCGGGGAACCAACACTGAAGCTTTCTTT.

This clonotype came up a few times. The V and J genes are TRBV4-3 and TRBJ2-7, with TRBD1 matching over 9 bases. Germline values: CDR1 LGHNA, CDR2 YSLEER. The length of the CDR3 is 16 residues. With 1 base clipped from V and 2 bases from J, the junction kept 6 bases outside the gene matches. The CDR3 reads CASSQVLRQGAYEQYF. As DNA, the CDR3 is TGCGCCAGCAGCCAAGTCCTTCGACAGGGGGCCTACGAGCAGTACTTC.

The rearrangement links TRBV29-1 to TRBJ2-7; the match to TRBD1 covers 8 bases. Germline values: CDR1 SQVTM, CDR2 ANQGSEA. The CDR3 covers 13 residues. J was trimmed by 0 bases and V by 5 bases; bases with no gene match: 3. CDR3 in amino acids: CSVLDRVSYEQYF. The CDR3 nucleotides are TGCAGCGTTTTGGACAGGGTCTCCTACGAGCAGTACTTC.

The J gene is TRBJ1-2, the V gene TRBV5-1, with D perhaps TRBD1 (5 bases). Trimming took off 6 bases at V and 3 bases at J, with 18 bases between the two ends. Per germline, CDR1 SGHRS and CDR2 YFSETQ. The CDR3 runs to 15 residues. CDR3 in amino acids: CASTPDMTGDYGYTF. In nucleotides, the CDR3 is TGCGCCAGCACCCCGGACATGACCGGCGACTATGGCTACACCTTC.

In its sample, this clonotype was seen many times. This chain uses TRBV9 with TRBJ2-6; D possibly uses TRBD1 or TRBD2 (5 bases each). V dropped 0 bases and J dropped 3 bases, with 7 bases sitting between them. The germline V gene encodes CDR1 SGDLS and CDR2 YYNGEE. There are 15 residues in the CDR3. The CDR3 nucleotides read TGTGCCAGCAGCGTAGGAGGGGTTGGGGCCAACGTCCTGACTTTC. Its translation is CASSVGGVGANVLTF.

This clonotype was recorded a few times. The V call is TRBV28, the J call TRBJ2-1, with D perhaps matching TRBD1 or TRBD2 (5 bases each). The germline V gene has CDR1 MDHEN and CDR2 SYDVKM. V dropped 2 bases and J dropped 8 bases, with 13 bases sitting between them. CDR3 length: 14 amino acids. The CDR3, as DNA: TGTGCCAGCAGTTTAGGGACCCTCCTCCATGAGCAGTTCTTC. Protein: CASSLGTLLHEQFF.

The chain has TRBV6-5 and TRBJ2-3, with 13 bases matching TRBD2. V dropped 1 base and J dropped 4; count of bases not matched to a gene: 5. Germline V gene lookup returns CDR1 MNHEY and CDR2 SVGAGI. This CDR3 comprises 17 residues. This chain's CDR3 is CASSYYPGLAGSDTQYF. Written as DNA, the CDR3 is TGTGCCAGCAGTTACTATCCGGGACTAGCGGGGTCAGATACGCAGTATTTT.